This TCR beta chain was sequenced in a study of blood T cell repertoires in COVID-19. About the research overall: The study drew acute and convalescent COVID-19 samples from the United States, Italy and Spain. Sample material is recorded as cDNA or gDNA derived from T cells, B-cell-depleted T cells, or PBMCs.

The CDR3 consists of 13 residues. Germline loops: CDR1 ENHRY, CDR2 SYGVKD. Trimming took 11 bases from V and 4 from J; bases not matched to a gene: 4. The table came from immunoSEQ multiplex PCR; TCRdb's copy has only in-frame clones and leaves some out. The table has some 100,000 clones, roughly 92% seen once. The source is a woman aged 55 to 70 with active COVID-19. The sequenced sample consisted of peripheral blood. The genes are TRBV10-3 and TRBJ2-7; 14 bases are shared with TRBD2. DNA for the CDR3: TGTGCCGTGGGACTAGCGGGAGTGTACGAGCAGTACTTC. Protein sequence: CAVGLAGVYEQYF.